This T cell receptor beta chain was recovered during a study of blood T cell repertoires in COVID-19. Germline-derived CDR1 and CDR2 are MDHEN and SYDVKM. This CDR3 contains 18 residues. V lost 3 bases, J lost 0 bases, and 18 bases lay in between. Original handling: Reference gene primer amplification in the assay estimated nucleated cell counts. Here immunoSEQ multiplex PCR was the method, and the copy in TCRdb shows in-frame clones only, minus some. The V and J calls and clone size come from that table; D and trimming were worked out from the DNA. The sample records a few hundred thousand clones, about 85% being singletons.

This receptor was taken from a man aged 45-65 years who had recovered from COVID-19. This chain joins TRBV28 and TRBJ1-3; tentative D call: TRBD1 (6 bases). Sequencing used peripheral blood. The CDR3 loop is CASSFGPGAVSSGNTIYF. In DNA form, the CDR3 reads TGTGCCAGCAGTTTTGGTCCAGGGGCCGTAAGCTCTGGAAACACCATATATTTT.